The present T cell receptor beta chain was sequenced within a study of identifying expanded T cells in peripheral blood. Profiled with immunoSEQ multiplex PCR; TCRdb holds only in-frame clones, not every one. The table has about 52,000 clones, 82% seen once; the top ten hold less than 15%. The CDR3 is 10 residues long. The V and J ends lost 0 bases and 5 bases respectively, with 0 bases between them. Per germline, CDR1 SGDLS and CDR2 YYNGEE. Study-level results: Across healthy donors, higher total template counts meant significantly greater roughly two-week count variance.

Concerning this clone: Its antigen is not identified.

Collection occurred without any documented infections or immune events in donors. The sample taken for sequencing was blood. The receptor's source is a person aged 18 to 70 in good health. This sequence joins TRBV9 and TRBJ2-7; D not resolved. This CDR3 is CASSVDEQYV. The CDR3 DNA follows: TGTGCCAGCAGCGTAGACGAGCAGTACGTC.